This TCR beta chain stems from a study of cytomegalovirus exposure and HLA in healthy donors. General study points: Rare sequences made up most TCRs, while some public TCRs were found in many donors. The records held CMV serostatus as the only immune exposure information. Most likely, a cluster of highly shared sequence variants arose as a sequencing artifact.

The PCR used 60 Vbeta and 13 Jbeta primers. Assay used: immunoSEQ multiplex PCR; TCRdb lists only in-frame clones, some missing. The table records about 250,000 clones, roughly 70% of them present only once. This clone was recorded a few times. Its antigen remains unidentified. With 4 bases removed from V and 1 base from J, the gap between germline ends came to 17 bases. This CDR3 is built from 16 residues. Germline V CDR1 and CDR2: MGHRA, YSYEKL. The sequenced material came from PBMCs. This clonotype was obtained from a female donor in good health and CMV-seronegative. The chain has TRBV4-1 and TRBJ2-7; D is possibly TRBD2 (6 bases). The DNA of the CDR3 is TGCGCCAGCAGCCCCCCGAATAGCGGAGCTTCCTACGAGCAGTACTTC. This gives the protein CASSPPNSGASYEQYF.